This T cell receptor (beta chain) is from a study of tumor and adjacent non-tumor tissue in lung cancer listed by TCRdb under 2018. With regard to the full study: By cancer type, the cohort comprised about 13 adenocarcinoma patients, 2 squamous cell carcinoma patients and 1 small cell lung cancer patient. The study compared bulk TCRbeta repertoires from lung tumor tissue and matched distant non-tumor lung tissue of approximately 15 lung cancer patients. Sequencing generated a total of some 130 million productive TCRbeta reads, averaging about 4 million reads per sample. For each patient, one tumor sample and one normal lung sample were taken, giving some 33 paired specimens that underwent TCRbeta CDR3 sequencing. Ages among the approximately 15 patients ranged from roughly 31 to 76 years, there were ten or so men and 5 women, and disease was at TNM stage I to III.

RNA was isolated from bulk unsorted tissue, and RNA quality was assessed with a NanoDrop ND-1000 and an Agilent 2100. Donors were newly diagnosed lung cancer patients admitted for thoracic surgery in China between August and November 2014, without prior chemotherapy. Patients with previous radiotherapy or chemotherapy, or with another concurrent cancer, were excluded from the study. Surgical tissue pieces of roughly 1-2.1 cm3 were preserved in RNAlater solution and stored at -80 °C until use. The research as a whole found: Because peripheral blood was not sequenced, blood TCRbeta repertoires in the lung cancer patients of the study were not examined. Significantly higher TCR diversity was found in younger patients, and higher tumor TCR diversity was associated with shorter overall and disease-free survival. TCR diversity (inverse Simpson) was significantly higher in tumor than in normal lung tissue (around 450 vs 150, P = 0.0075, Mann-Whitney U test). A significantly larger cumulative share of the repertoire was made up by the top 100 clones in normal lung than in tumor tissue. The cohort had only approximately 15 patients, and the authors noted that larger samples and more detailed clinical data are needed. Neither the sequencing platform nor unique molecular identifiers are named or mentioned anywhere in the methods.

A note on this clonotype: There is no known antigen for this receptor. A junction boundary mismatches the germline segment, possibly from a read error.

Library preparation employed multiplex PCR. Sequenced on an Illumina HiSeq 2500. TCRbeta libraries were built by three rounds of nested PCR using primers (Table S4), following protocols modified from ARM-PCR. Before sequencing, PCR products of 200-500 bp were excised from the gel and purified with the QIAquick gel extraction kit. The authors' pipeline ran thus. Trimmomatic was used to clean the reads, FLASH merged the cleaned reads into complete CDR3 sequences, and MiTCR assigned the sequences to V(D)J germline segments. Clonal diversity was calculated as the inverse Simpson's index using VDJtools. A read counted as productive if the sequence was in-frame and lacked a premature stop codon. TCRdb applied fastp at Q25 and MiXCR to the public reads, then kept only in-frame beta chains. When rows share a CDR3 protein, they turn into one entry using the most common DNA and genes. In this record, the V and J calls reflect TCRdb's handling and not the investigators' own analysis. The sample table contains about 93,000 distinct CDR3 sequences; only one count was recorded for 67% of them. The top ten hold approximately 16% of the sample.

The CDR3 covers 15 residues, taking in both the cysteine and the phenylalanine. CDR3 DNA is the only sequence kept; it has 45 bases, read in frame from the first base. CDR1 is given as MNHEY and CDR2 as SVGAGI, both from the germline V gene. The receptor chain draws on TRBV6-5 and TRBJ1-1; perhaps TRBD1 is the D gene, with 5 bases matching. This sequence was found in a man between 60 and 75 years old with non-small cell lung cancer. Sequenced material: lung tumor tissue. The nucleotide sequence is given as TGTACCAGCAGTTGCAGGGCCCAGAGTCAGGGACGTGCTTTCTTT. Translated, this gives CTSSCRAQSQGRAFF.